These 31 T cell receptor beta chains came from one sample sequenced in a study of cytomegalovirus exposure and HLA in healthy donors (TCRdb year 2017). Libraries were made using the immunoSEQ multiplex PCR assay. The multiplex PCR relied on a mix of 60 forward primers for TCR Vbeta segments and 13 reverse primers for TCR Jbeta segments. The table comes from immuneACCESS by way of TCRdb, which keeps in-frame sequences with V and J called. Part of the clones is missing from these tables; in studies checked, under half for an unresolved V gene and the rest for unknown reasons. The sample data list about 200,000 clones, and 70% to 80% of these were observed just once. Clones ranked in the top ten supply around 1.9% of the sample. The source material was PBMCs. Receptors were obtained from a man younger than 45 in good health and CMV-seronegative.

J is TRBJ2-1 and V is TRBV9, with TRBD1 matching 7 bases. Germline loops: CDR1 SGDLS, CDR2 YYNGEE. V was pared by 0 bases and J by 0 bases, with 12 bases of the junction left unmatched. The CDR3 has 19 amino acids. The CDR3: CASSVELGDRASSYNEQFF. The CDR3 nucleotides read TGTGCCAGCAGCGTAGAGTTGGGCGACAGGGCCAGCTCCTACAATGAGCAGTTCTTC.

V gene TRBV25-1 combines with J gene TRBJ1-1; no definite D call. The CDR3 is 14 amino acids. The germline V and J ends were trimmed by 7 bases and 4 bases, with 16 bases remaining between them. The germline V gene encodes CDR1 MGHDK and CDR2 SYGVNS. The CDR3 DNA is TGTGCCAGCACCGCTTGGGGAGGAGCCACTGAAGCTTTCTTT. Translation: CASTAWGGATEAFF.

The gene calls are TRBV4-1 and TRBJ2-1; 9 bases agree with TRBD2. Germline V gene data show CDR1 as MGHRA and CDR2 as YSYEKL. The CDR3 is made up of 15 amino acids. J gave up 7 bases and V 4 bases, and 8 bases lay outside the gene matches. CDR3 amino acids: CASSRFAGGLNEQFF. Here the CDR3 DNA reads TGCGCCAGCAGCCGCTTTGCGGGAGGGCTTAATGAGCAGTTCTTC.

The chain recombines TRBV11-2 with TRBJ2-3; 8 positions agree with TRBD1. V dropped 3 bases and J dropped 3; count of bases not matched to a gene: 5. The CDR3 runs 15 residues. CDR1 is SGHAT, CDR2 FQNNGV, per germline. CDR3 in DNA: TGTGCCAGCAGCTTCCGACAGGGGATAACAGATACGCAGTATTTT. This encodes CASSFRQGITDTQYF.

The chain couples TRBV7-9 to TRBJ2-3, with 10 bases aligning to TRBD1. CDR3 length: 15 residues. J was trimmed by 0 bases and V by 5 bases; bases with no gene match: 2. Germline V lookup: CDR1 SEHNR, CDR2 FQNEAQ (reference sequence). The CDR3 region is CASSRTGGSTDTQYF. Written as DNA, the CDR3 is TGTGCCAGCAGCCGGACAGGGGGAAGCACAGATACGCAGTATTTT.

The genes are TRBV5-1 and TRBJ1-5; D is ambiguous. Germline V gene lookup returns CDR1 SGHRS and CDR2 YFSETQ. Between the trimmed V and J ends, which lost 0 bases and 5 bases, there was a span of 6 bases. The length of the CDR3 is 13 residues. The chain's CDR3 is CASSLDTDQPQHF. The CDR3 DNA sequence: TGCGCCAGCAGCTTGGACACCGATCAGCCCCAGCATTTT.

This clone was seen a few times. J is TRBJ2-7 and V is TRBV29-1; 7 positions agree with TRBD2. The CDR3 has 17 amino acids. Unmatched junction bases numbered 11, after V lost 0 bases and J lost 0 bases. Germline V gene sequence: CDR1 SQVTM, CDR2 ANQGSEA. The CDR3 loop is CSVEELHGRAPSYEQYF. DNA for the CDR3: TGCAGCGTTGAAGAACTGCATGGGAGGGCCCCCTCCTACGAGCAGTACTTC.

This clone has only a few counts. The J gene is TRBJ2-2, the V gene TRBV9; 9 bases match TRBD1. The CDR3 has 16 residues. The germline V gene encodes CDR1 SGDLS and CDR2 YYNGEE. V lost 2 bases to trimming and J lost 5 bases; unmatched junction nucleotides: 7. Written as DNA, the CDR3 is TGTGCCAGCAGCGTCTCTGGACAGGGGATTACCGGGGAGCTGTTTTTT. Translated: CASSVSGQGITGELFF.

This clone has only a few counts. This chain connects TRBV10-3 to TRBJ2-2, with a possible D match to TRBD1 (6 bases). The CDR3 sequence is 14 residues long. V lost 10 bases, J lost 3 bases, and 15 bases lay in between. In germline, CDR1 is ENHRY, CDR2 SYGVKD. The CDR3 protein is CASTGTFYTGELFF. DNA for the CDR3: TGTGCCAGTACCGGGACATTTTACACCGGGGAGCTGTTTTTT.

The table lists this clone with a few counts. The V gene is TRBV5-6, the J gene TRBJ1-5; no reliable D call. V lost 2 bases and J 0 bases, leaving 6 bases between the germline ends. The germline CDR1 and CDR2 sequences are SGHDT and YYEEEE. The CDR3 loop spans 14 amino acids. Written as DNA, the CDR3 is TGTGCCAGCAGCTTATCCCTTAGCAATCAGCCCCAGCATTTT. It is translated as CASSLSLSNQPQHF.

This rearrangement joins TRBV5-1 to TRBJ2-1; TRBD2 aligns across 9 bases. CDR3 length equals 15 residues. Germline V gene sequence: CDR1 SGHRS, CDR2 YFSETQ. V shed 2 bases and J 7 bases; nucleotides not matched to a gene: 7. CDR3 nucleotides: TGCGCCAGCAGCTTTGCAGCGGGAGGCTTGAATGAGCAGTTCTTC. It yields the protein CASSFAAGGLNEQFF. Based on the CDR3 plus reference TRBV5-1 and TRBJ2-1, the full variable domain is KAGVTQTPRYLIKTRGQQVTLSCSPISGHRSVSWYQQTPGQGLQFLFEYFSETQRNKGNFPGRFSGRQFSNSRSEMNVSTLELGDSALYLCASSFAAGGLNEQFFGPGTRLTVL.

The rearrangement joins TRBV5-6 to TRBJ2-7, with 10 bases that match TRBD1. The germline gives CDR1 SGHDT, CDR2 YYEEEE. The CDR3 is 13 amino acids. Unmatched junction bases numbered 12, after V lost 6 bases and J lost 12 bases. DNA for the CDR3: TGTGCCAGCACGGGACAGGGGCTACCGTTGCTGTACTTC. Its translation: CASTGQGLPLLYF.

The chain recombines TRBV5-6 with TRBJ2-7, with D perhaps TRBD1 (5 bases). The CDR3 runs to 13 residues. Germline lookup yields CDR1 SGHDT and CDR2 YYEEEE. Trimming took off 4 bases at V and 2 bases at J, with 10 bases between the two ends. Here the CDR3 DNA reads TGTGCCAGCAGCCTGACAGCCACCTACGAGCAGTACTTC. The encoded protein is CASSLTATYEQYF.

The chain recombines TRBV29-1 with TRBJ2-3; D is undetermined. This CDR3 is built from 11 residues. CDR1 is SQVTM and CDR2 is ANQGSEA in the germline V gene. V lost 7 bases to trimming and J lost 0 bases, with 5 bases between them. For the CDR3, the DNA is TGCAGCGCCTCTAGCACAGATACGCAGTATTTT. Protein product: CSASSTDTQYF.

The V gene is TRBV11-2, the J gene TRBJ1-1; tentatively, D is TRBD1 (5 bases). CDR1 is SGHAT and CDR2 is FQNNGV in the germline V gene. V was clipped by 4 bases and J by 5 bases, with 11 bases between them. The CDR3 is 13 residues long. As DNA, the CDR3 is TGTGCCAGCAGCTGGGAGGGGATAACTGAAGCTTTCTTT. Protein product: CASSWEGITEAFF.

The sample holds a few counts of this clone. This rearrangement joins TRBV6-4 to TRBJ1-5; 8 nucleotides agree with TRBD1. The ends lost 3 bases at V and 3 bases at J; junction bases unmatched: 4. The CDR3 spans 15 residues. CDR1 is MRHNA, CDR2 SNTAGT, per germline. In nucleotides, the CDR3 is TGTGCCAGCAGTGAAGGCAGGGGGCCCAATCAGCCCCAGCATTTT. Translating it yields CASSEGRGPNQPQHF.

The chain carries TRBV11-2 and TRBJ1-6, with no clear D. Trimming cost V 1 base and J 7 bases, with 11 bases left between them. CDR1 is SGHAT, CDR2 FQNNGV, per germline. The CDR3 has 15 residues. CDR3 sequence reads: CASSLVAGSNSPLHF. The CDR3 region has the DNA TGTGCCAGCAGCTTAGTCGCAGGTTCAAATTCACCCCTCCACTTT.

V usage is TRBV29-1 and J usage is TRBJ1-1, with TRBD1 as a possible D gene (6 bases). Trimming stripped 2 bases from V and 10 bases from J, with 11 bases between. Germline-derived CDR1 and CDR2 are SQVTM and ANQGSEA. The CDR3 covers 11 residues. CDR3 bases: TGCAGCGTTGAACGACAGGCGGCAGCTTTCTTT. It is translated as CSVERQAAAFF.

This chain uses TRBV5-1 with TRBJ2-3, with D hard to call. The CDR3 contains 15 residues. V was pared by 1 base and J by 1 base, with 10 bases between. Germline assignment: CDR1 SGHRS and CDR2 YFSETQ. The CDR3 bases are TGCGCCAGCAGCTTGAAGATAGAAGGCACAGATACGCAGTATTTT. This encodes CASSLKIEGTDTQYF.

The rearrangement joins TRBV19 to TRBJ1-6; TRBD1 aligns across 8 bases. Per germline, CDR1 LNHDA and CDR2 SQIVND (reference sequence). The CDR3 extends over 14 amino acids. The V gene end was trimmed by 5 bases and the J gene end by 7 bases; junction bases not matched to a gene: 4. The chain's CDR3 is CASSPQGENSPLHF. DNA of the CDR3: TGTGCCAGTAGTCCACAGGGGGAAAATTCACCCCTCCACTTT.

The chain carries TRBV6-1 and TRBJ2-7; D is uncertain. The CDR3 length is 9 residues. The V gene lost 9 bases and the J gene lost 6 bases, with 6 bases spanning the gap. Germline V gene sequence: CDR1 MNHNS, CDR2 SASEGT. CDR3 nucleotides: TGTGCCAGGGAGTGCGAGCAGTACTTC. Its protein is CARECEQYF.

The J gene is TRBJ2-7, the V gene TRBV2; the match to TRBD2 covers 12 bases. Germline V CDR1 and CDR2: SNHLY, FYNNEI. The CDR3 loop spans 16 amino acids. After removal of 6 bases from V and 0 bases from J, the junction contained 6 bases not matched to a gene. The CDR3 protein is CASSAGLAGPSYEQYF. Here the CDR3 DNA reads TGTGCCAGCAGCGCAGGACTAGCGGGACCCTCCTACGAGCAGTACTTC.

J is TRBJ2-3 and V is TRBV19, with a tentative D call TRBD2 (6 bases). CDR3 length: 14 amino acids. The V end was cut by 7 bases, the J end by 10 bases, with 21 bases between. Germline loops: CDR1 LNHDA, CDR2 SQIVND (reference sequence). The CDR3: CASIDRGTVGSQYF. The CDR3 DNA reads TGTGCCAGTATAGACCGGGGGACTGTGGGATCGCAGTATTTT.

J is TRBJ2-1 and V is TRBV5-1; 12 nucleotides match TRBD1. Germline V gene lookup returns CDR1 SGHRS and CDR2 YFSETQ. J was trimmed by 5 bases and V by 4 bases; bases with no gene match: 7. The CDR3 contains 16 residues. CDR3 DNA: TGCGCCAGCAGCACCCAGGGACAGGGGGCAAACAATGAGCAGTTCTTC. Its translation: CASSTQGQGANNEQFF.

The rearrangement joins TRBV18 to TRBJ2-5; TRBD1 aligns across 8 bases. The CDR3 contains 14 residues. From germline, CDR1 is KGHSH and CDR2 LQKENI. J lost 5 bases, V lost 7 bases, and 9 bases had no gene match. For the CDR3, the DNA is TGTGCCAGCTTTCGGACAGGGACGAGGGAGACCCAGTACTTC. Its protein product is CASFRTGTRETQYF.

The rearrangement links TRBV2 to TRBJ1-2, with a weak D call TRBD1 (5 bases). Trimming left V 1 base short and J 4 bases short, with 10 bases between. Germline V gene lookup returns CDR1 SNHLY and CDR2 FYNNEI. This CDR3 region has 14 residues. CDR3 in DNA: TGTGCCAGCAGTGAAGGGGGCAGCATCTATGGCTACACCTTC. Amino acid sequence: CASSEGGSIYGYTF. The full variable domain, in which reference TRBV2 and TRBJ1-2 provide the parts outside the CDR3, is EPEVTQTPSHQVTQMGQEVILRCVPISNHLYFYWYRQILGQKVEFLVSFYNNEISEKSEIFDDQFSVERPDGSNFTLKIRSTKLEDSAMYFCASSEGGSIYGYTFGSGTRLTVV.

This chain connects TRBV19 to TRBJ1-3; no firm D call. V was trimmed by 10 bases and J by 2 bases, leaving 12 bases between them. This CDR3 spans 13 amino acids. Germline V CDR1 and CDR2: LNHDA, SQIVND (reference sequence). The DNA for the CDR3 is TGTGCCACACCCCAGGTACCTGGAAACACCATATATTTT. Translated: CATPQVPGNTIYF.

V usage is TRBV7-9 and J usage is TRBJ2-3, with 8 bases fitting TRBD1. V shed 7 bases, J shed 5 bases, and the junction held 11 bases outside the gene matches. The V gene's germline CDR1 is SEHNR and CDR2 FQNEAQ (reference sequence). This CDR3 is built from 15 residues. CDR3 residues: CASIARQGAGDTQYF. The CDR3 bases are TGTGCCAGCATAGCGAGGCAGGGGGCTGGAGATACGCAGTATTTT.

The CDR3 region has the DNA TGTGCCAGCAGTTACCTCGGACAGGGCTCTGGAAACACCATATATTTT. As protein: CASSYLGQGSGNTIYF. V is TRBV6-5 and J is TRBJ1-3; 8 nucleotides align to TRBD1. The CDR3 totals 16 residues. V shed 2 bases, J shed 0 bases, and the junction held 3 bases outside the gene matches. In germline, CDR1 is MNHEY, CDR2 SVGAGI.

The chain combines TRBV19 with TRBJ1-1; 11 bases line up with TRBD1. The CDR3 length is 16 residues. Germline V gene sequence: CDR1 LNHDA, CDR2 SQIVND (reference sequence). The trim removed 10 bases at V and 1 base at J, leaving 11 bases unmatched. In DNA form, the CDR3 reads TGTGCCACCGAAAGCCGGGACAGGGGGTCGAACACTGAAGCTTTCTTT. The encoded protein is CATESRDRGSNTEAFF.

The chain couples TRBV28 to TRBJ2-7; tentatively, D is TRBD1 (6 bases). V was trimmed by 7 bases and J by 4 bases, leaving 11 bases between them. The germline V gene encodes CDR1 MDHEN and CDR2 SYDVKM. The CDR3 is 12 residues long. The CDR3 DNA reads TGTGCCAGCACTCAGGGGACGTACGAGCAGTACTTC. Amino acids: CASTQGTYEQYF.